This TCR beta chain emerged from a study of cytomegalovirus exposure and HLA in healthy donors. Whole-study findings and limits: As was reported, the HLA-A and HLA-B alleles of most subjects were accurately predicted from TCR beta sequences.

Turning to this clone: Its cognate antigen is unknown.

With 60 Vbeta and 13 Jbeta primers, the PCR was carried out. As handled by the study authors: Approximately 73 million unique TCR beta chains, roughly 10 million shared, were counted in a later analysis. Data came from immunoSEQ multiplex PCR; TCRdb stores just in-frame clones and leaves some out. V, J and clone size are taken as reported in that table, and D and trimming were inferred from the DNA itself. The sample has roughly 84,000 clones, and its top ten clones hold less than 0.65%. This CDR3 has 16 amino acids. CDR1 and CDR2 (germline): SGHTA, FQGTGA. With 6 bases removed from V and 2 bases from J, the gap between germline ends came to 19 bases.

This chain links TRBV7-3 with TRBJ2-5; a possible D gene is TRBD2 (6 bases). Sequencing was performed on PBMCs. This TCR was sampled from a man aged 50 or older in good health and CMV-seronegative. CDR3 DNA sequence: TGTGCCAGCAGTCCAGCGGGCTGGGGAGGACAAGAGACCCAGTACTTC. It codes for CASSPAGWGGQETQYF. The full variable domain, in which reference TRBV7-3 and TRBJ2-5 provide the parts outside the CDR3, is GAGVSQTPSNKVTEKGKYVELRCDPISGHTALYWYRQSLGQGPEFLIYFQGTGAADDSGLPNDRFFAVRPEGSVSTLKIQRTERGDSAVYLCASSPAGWGGQETQYFGPGTRLLVL.